A selection of T cell receptor beta chains follows, all from one sample in a study of CD8 T cells in Susac syndrome. TCRdb independently ran MiXCR on the immunoSEQ multiplex PCR reads; one entry per CDR3 protein. The table shows roughly 120,000 distinct CDR3 sequences, with about 95% occurring only once. What was sequenced was CD4+ T cells from PBMCs. These TCRs come from a human donor in good health. Each CDR3 is given with its conserved first and last residue. A D gene is named only where the DNA matches it firmly. For some rows the clone size is stated as once, few or many, or as a class when expanded; others skip it.

v_gene,j_gene,d_gene,abundance,CDR3aa,CDR3nt
TRBV18,TRBJ2-5,-,-,CASSPVGTETQYF,TGTGCCAGCTCACCAGTCGGGACTGAGACCCAGTACTTC
TRBV6-1,TRBJ1-1,-,-,CASYREGTEAFF,TGTGCCAGCTACAGGGAGGGCACTGAAGCTTTCTTT
TRBV18,TRBJ1-2,TRBD1,-,CASSRDRGDNYGYTF,TGTGCCAGCTCACGGGACAGAGGAGACAACTATGGCTACACCTTC
TRBV3-1,TRBJ2-3,-,-,CASSQRRDPDTQYF,TGTGCCAGCAGCCAGAGGCGGGACCCGGATACGCAGTATTTT
TRBV29-1,TRBJ2-1,-,-,CSVDRGSEQFF,TGCAGCGTCGATAGGGGTAGCGAGCAGTTCTTC
TRBV29-1,TRBJ2-5,TRBD2,once,CSVARGLAGGSGETQYF,TGCAGCGTTGCTAGGGGACTAGCGGGAGGTTCAGGAGAGACCCAGTACTTC
TRBV20-1,TRBJ2-1,-,-,CSASGGHFSSYNEQFF,TGCAGTGCTAGTGGCGGGCATTTTAGCTCCTACAATGAGCAGTTCTTC
TRBV7-2,TRBJ2-5,-,-,CASSRLGGGTQETQYF,TGTGCCAGCAGCCGGCTGGGTGGAGGGACCCAAGAGACCCAGTACTTC
TRBV4-1,TRBJ1-3,-,-,CASSPGPRAAENTIYF,TGCGCCAGCAGCCCGGGACCGCGGGCGGCTGAAAACACCATATATTTT
TRBV5-1,TRBJ1-2,-,-,CASSTPGAALGGYTF,TGCGCCAGCAGTACGCCAGGAGCGGCACTCGGTGGCTACACCTTC
TRBV20-1,TRBJ2-3,-,-,CSAVWDTQYF,TGCAGTGCAGTTTGGGATACGCAGTATTTT
TRBV29-1,TRBJ2-3,-,-,CSVERTASTDTQYF,TGCAGCGTTGAACGCACAGCGAGCACAGATACGCAGTATTTT
TRBV5-1,TRBJ2-5,-,-,CASSLVSWGQETQYF,TGCGCCAGCAGCTTGGTTAGCTGGGGGCAAGAGACCCAGTACTTC
TRBV6-1,TRBJ2-7,-,-,CASSELGGSYEQYF,TGTGCCAGCAGTGAACTAGGGGGCTCCTACGAGCAGTACTTC
TRBV7-9,TRBJ2-7,TRBD1,-,CASSLTGGSYEQYF,TGTGCCAGCAGCTTGACAGGGGGATCCTACGAGCAGTACTTC
TRBV7-2,TRBJ2-3,TRBD2,-,CASSFGLAGVDTQYF,TGTGCCAGCAGCTTCGGACTAGCGGGAGTAGATACGCAGTATTTT
TRBV10-3,TRBJ2-7,TRBD1,few,CAIGDRTTYEQYF,TGTGCCATCGGGGACAGGACAACCTACGAGCAGTACTTC
TRBV12-3/TRBV12-4,TRBJ2-7,TRBD2,-,CASSVLSGRTYEQYF,TGTGCCAGCAGTGTGCTTAGCGGGAGGACCTACGAGCAGTACTTC
TRBV4-1,TRBJ2-5,TRBD2,-,CASSHRVGRAMETQYF,TGCGCCAGCAGTCACCGGGTCGGGAGGGCCATGGAGACCCAGTACTTC
TRBV29-1,TRBJ2-7,-,-,CSVEEPGLEQYF,TGCAGCGTTGAAGAACCAGGGCTCGAGCAGTACTTC
TRBV12-3/TRBV12-4,TRBJ2-7,-,-,CASSPRDEQYF,TGTGCCAGCAGCCCCCGGGACGAGCAGTACTTC
TRBV4-1,TRBJ2-5,-,-,CASSQLRTEPSETQYF,TGCGCCAGCAGCCAACTTCGGACAGAGCCCTCCGAGACCCAGTACTTC
TRBV5-5,TRBJ1-5,TRBD1,-,CASSPGTGGSQPQHF,TGTGCCAGCAGCCCCGGGACAGGGGGCTCTCAGCCCCAGCATTTT
TRBV19,TRBJ1-5,TRBD1,-,CASSPTKDRDQPQHF,TGTGCCAGTAGTCCCACTAAGGACAGGGATCAGCCCCAGCATTTT
TRBV5-4,TRBJ2-2,TRBD2,-,CASSLERGSGELFF,TGTGCCAGCAGCTTGGAGCGGGGGTCCGGGGAGCTGTTTTTT
TRBV20-1,TRBJ2-6,TRBD1,-,CSARATGGYSGANVLTF,TGCAGTGCTAGGGCCACAGGGGGCTACTCTGGGGCCAACGTCCTGACTTTC
TRBV30,TRBJ1-3,-,-,CAWSVEGPHGNTIYF,TGTGCCTGGAGTGTAGAGGGACCTCATGGAAACACCATATATTTT
TRBV30,TRBJ1-5,-,-,CAWSGGAPGNQPQHF,TGTGCCTGGAGTGGGGGGGCCCCAGGGAATCAGCCCCAGCATTTT
TRBV7-9,TRBJ2-3,TRBD2,-,CAGRGLAVTDTQYF,TGTGCCGGTAGAGGACTAGCCGTCACAGATACGCAGTATTTT
TRBV7-9,TRBJ2-1,-,-,CASSLSAEAGQFF,TGTGCCAGCAGCTTAAGTGCGGAGGCGGGGCAGTTCTTC
TRBV13,TRBJ2-5,-,-,CASSFSRGGETQYF,TGTGCCAGCAGCTTTAGTAGAGGGGGAGAGACCCAGTACTTC
TRBV9,TRBJ2-6,TRBD1,-,CASSFRGYGANVLTF,TGTGCCAGCAGTTTCAGGGGGTACGGGGCCAACGTCCTGACTTTC
TRBV3-1,TRBJ2-7,-,-,CASSQSNSYEQYF,TGTGCCAGCAGCCAATCCAACTCCTACGAGCAGTACTTC
TRBV7-2,TRBJ2-7,-,few,CASSPIYEQYF,TGTGCCAGCAGTCCTATCTACGAGCAGTACTTC
TRBV20-1,TRBJ1-6,-,-,CSASWQRGNSPLHF,TGCAGTGCTAGTTGGCAGAGAGGGAATTCACCCCTCCACTTT
TRBV5-1,TRBJ2-3,TRBD2,-,CASSGGTSGLTDTQYF,TGCGCCAGCAGCGGAGGGACTAGCGGACTCACAGATACGCAGTATTTT
TRBV5-1,TRBJ2-4,-,-,CASSLGDGGNIQYF,TGCGCCAGCAGCTTGGGGGATGGAGGAAACATTCAGTACTTC
TRBV5-4,TRBJ2-7,TRBD1,-,CASSTGQLGNEQYF,TGTGCCAGCAGCACGGGACAGCTCGGAAACGAGCAGTACTTC
TRBV30,TRBJ1-2,-,-,CASTPGQSAVHYGYTF,TGTGCCTCAACGCCCGGGCAGTCCGCCGTCCATTATGGCTACACCTTC
TRBV29-1,TRBJ2-6,-,-,CSVGAGSSGANVLTF,TGCAGCGTTGGGGCAGGATCCTCTGGGGCCAACGTCCTGACTTTC
TRBV5-1,TRBJ1-1,-,-,CASSLLDFAGTEAFF,TGCGCCAGCAGCTTGTTGGACTTCGCAGGCACTGAAGCTTTCTTT
TRBV12-5,TRBJ1-1,-,-,CASGFAGDNTEAFF,TGTGCTAGTGGTTTCGCTGGGGATAACACTGAAGCTTTCTTT
TRBV19,TRBJ1-1,-,-,CASSIWQGQGAEAFF,TGTGCCAGTAGTATATGGCAGGGGCAAGGGGCTGAAGCTTTCTTT
TRBV7-2,TRBJ1-3,-,once,CASSLSRGSGNTIYF,TGTGCCAGCAGCTTAAGCAGGGGCTCTGGAAACACCATATATTTT
TRBV7-2,TRBJ1-1,-,-,CASSKGSYTEAFF,TGTGCCAGCAGCAAAGGGTCGTACACTGAAGCTTTCTTT
TRBV20-1,TRBJ1-2,TRBD1,-,CSARDVTGEANYGYTF,TGCAGTGCTAGAGATGTGACAGGGGAGGCCAACTATGGCTACACCTTC
TRBV18,TRBJ1-5,-,-,CASSSGAPGNQPQHF,TGTGCCAGCTCATCAGGGGCGCCAGGAAATCAGCCCCAGCATTTT
TRBV10-2,TRBJ2-7,-,-,CASSWDGNYEQYF,TGCGCCAGCAGTTGGGACGGTAATTACGAGCAGTACTTC
TRBV4-3,TRBJ2-1,-,-,CASSQEKGRDNEQFF,TGCGCCAGCAGCCAAGAAAAAGGCAGGGACAATGAGCAGTTCTTC
TRBV2,TRBJ2-1,-,-,CASRLGETYNEQFF,TGTGCCAGCAGATTGGGGGAAACCTACAATGAGCAGTTCTTC
TRBV29-1,TRBJ2-6,TRBD2,once,CSVGVAGGSNLTF,TGCAGCGTTGGGGTAGCGGGAGGTTCGAACCTGACTTTC
TRBV7-2,TRBJ2-7,-,-,CASSTRDSYEQYF,TGTGCCAGCAGTACCCGGGACTCCTACGAGCAGTACTTC
TRBV27,TRBJ2-7,-,-,CASSLLARNEQYF,TGTGCCAGCAGTTTACTTGCCCGCAACGAGCAGTACTTC
TRBV30,TRBJ2-3,TRBD1,-,CAWSIRDRAADTQYF,TGTGCCTGGAGTATCCGGGACAGGGCCGCAGATACGCAGTATTTT
TRBV7-2,TRBJ2-1,-,-,CASSYTSGLSNEQFF,TGTGCCAGCAGCTATACCTCAGGGCTTTCCAATGAGCAGTTCTTC